This TCR beta chain was recovered during a study of T-cell reconstitution after alpha-beta-depleted transplantation in children. A word on this clonotype: Its target is not known.

Germline assignment: CDR1 LGHNA and CDR2 YNFKEQ. The CDR3 extends over 19 amino acids. V was clipped by 0 bases and J by 5 bases, with 25 bases between them. Regarding the study as a whole: Where alpha-beta T cells came from about two months after transplant was reportedly several hundred expanded graft clones.

Researchers prepared the TCRbeta library using unique molecular identifiers, the study reports. One entry per CDR3 protein, called by TCRdb with MiXCR from the PCR reads. In the table there are almost 600,000 distinct CDR3 sequences, 25% to 30% of which are singletons. The clonotype was recovered from a boy under three years old with Wiskott-Aldrich syndrome, due to receive a stem cell transplant. V and J are TRBV4-2 and TRBJ2-5; maybe TRBD2 (6 bases). This sample comprised PBMCs, obtained before TCRalphabeta/CD19-depleted stem cell transplant. CDR3 in DNA: TGTGCCAGCAGCCAAGAATATAGGGGCTTTGGGGAGGTCCGGGAGACCCAGTACTTC. Residues: CASSQEYRGFGEVRETQYF.